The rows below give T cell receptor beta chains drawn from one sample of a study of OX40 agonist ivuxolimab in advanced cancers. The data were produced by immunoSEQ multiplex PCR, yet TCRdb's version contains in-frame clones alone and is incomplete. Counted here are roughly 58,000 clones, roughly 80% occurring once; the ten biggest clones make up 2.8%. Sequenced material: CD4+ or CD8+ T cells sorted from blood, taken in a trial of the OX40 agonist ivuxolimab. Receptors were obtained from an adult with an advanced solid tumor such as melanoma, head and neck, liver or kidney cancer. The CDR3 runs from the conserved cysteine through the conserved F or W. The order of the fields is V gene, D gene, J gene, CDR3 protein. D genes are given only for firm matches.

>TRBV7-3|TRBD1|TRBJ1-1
CASSLSRDSEAFF
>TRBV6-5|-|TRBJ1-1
CASSYGGMNTEAFF
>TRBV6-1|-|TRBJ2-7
CASSEALAEPTYEQYF
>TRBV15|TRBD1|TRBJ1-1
CATSRGTGTEAFF
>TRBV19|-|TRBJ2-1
CASSIERGNEQFF
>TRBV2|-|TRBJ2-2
CASSEQGTGELFF
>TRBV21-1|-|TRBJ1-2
CATPTTGGRSGNYGYTF
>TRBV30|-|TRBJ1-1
CVSKGSGTEAFF
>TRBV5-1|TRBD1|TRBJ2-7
CASSWTGSYEQYF
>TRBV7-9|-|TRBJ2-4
CASSLGAGLAKNIQYF
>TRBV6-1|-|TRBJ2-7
CASSDTGAGDEQYF
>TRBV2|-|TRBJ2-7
CASRPRGGKVVYEQYF
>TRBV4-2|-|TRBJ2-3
CASSQDGPLSTDTQYF
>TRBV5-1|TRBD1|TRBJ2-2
CASTGQGNTGELFF
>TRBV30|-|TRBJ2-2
CAWSVLGRNGELFF
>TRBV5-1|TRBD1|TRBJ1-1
CASSAQGANTEAFF
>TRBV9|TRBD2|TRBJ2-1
CASSVVLAGVGEQFF
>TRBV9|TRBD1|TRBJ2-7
CASSPSPGQVSWEQYF
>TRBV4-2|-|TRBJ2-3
CASSPRGGSRPPDTQYF
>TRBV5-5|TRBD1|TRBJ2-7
CASSLRTGGSYEQYF
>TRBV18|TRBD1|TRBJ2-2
CASSPRRQGAEPNTGELFF
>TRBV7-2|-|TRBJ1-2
CASSPVAGDYGYTF
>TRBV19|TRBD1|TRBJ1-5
CASSIDAGQGPQPQHF
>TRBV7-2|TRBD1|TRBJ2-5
CASSLTGGNQETQYF
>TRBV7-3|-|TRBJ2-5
CASSLTGFETQYF
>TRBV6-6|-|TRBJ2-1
CASSDFTGSYNEQFF
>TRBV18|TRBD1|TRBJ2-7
CASSPRSRATGVYEQYF
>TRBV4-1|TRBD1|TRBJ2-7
CASSQPGTGAEQYF
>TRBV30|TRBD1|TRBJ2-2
CACPPGDRGWNTGELFF